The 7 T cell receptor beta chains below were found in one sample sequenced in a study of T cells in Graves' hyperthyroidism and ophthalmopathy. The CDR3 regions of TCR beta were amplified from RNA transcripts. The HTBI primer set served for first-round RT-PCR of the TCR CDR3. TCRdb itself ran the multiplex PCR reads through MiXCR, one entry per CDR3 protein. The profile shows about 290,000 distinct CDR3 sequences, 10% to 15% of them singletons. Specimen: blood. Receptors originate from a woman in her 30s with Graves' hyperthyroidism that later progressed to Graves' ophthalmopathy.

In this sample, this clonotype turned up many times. CDR3 DNA: TGTGCCAGCAGTCTATCGGACAGTTCAACCGGGGAGCTGTTTTTT. Translated: CASSLSDSSTGELFF. The rearrangement links TRBV12-3 or TRBV12-4 to TRBJ2-2; weak D call: TRBD1 (6 bases). This CDR3 region has 15 residues. V shed 5 bases and J shed 5 bases, with 15 bases lying between them.

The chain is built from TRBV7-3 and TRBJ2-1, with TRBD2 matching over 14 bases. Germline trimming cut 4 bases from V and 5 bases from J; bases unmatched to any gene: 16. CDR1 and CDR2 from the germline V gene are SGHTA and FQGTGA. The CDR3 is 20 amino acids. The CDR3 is CASSSLGQGLAGESNNEQFF. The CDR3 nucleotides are TGTGCCAGCAGCTCCCTCGGGCAGGGACTAGCGGGAGAATCCAACAATGAGCAGTTCTTC.

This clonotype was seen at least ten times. CDR3 DNA sequence: TGTGCCAGCAGCTTAGTTGGGCTAGCGGGGGCCGGGCGGGAGCAGTACTTC. Its translation: CASSLVGLAGAGREQYF. The chain employs TRBV7-2 and TRBJ2-7; 10 bases align to TRBD2. The V segment lost 1 base and the J segment 7 bases; nucleotides outside the gene matches: 13. CDR1 SGHTA and CDR2 FQGNSA come from the germline V gene. The CDR3 contains 17 residues.

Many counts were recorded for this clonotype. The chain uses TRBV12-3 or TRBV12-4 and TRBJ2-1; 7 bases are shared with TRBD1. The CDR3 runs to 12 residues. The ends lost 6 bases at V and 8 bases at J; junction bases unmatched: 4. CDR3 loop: CASSLDRYEQFF. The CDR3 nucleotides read TGTGCCAGCAGCCTGGACAGGTATGAGCAGTTCTTC.

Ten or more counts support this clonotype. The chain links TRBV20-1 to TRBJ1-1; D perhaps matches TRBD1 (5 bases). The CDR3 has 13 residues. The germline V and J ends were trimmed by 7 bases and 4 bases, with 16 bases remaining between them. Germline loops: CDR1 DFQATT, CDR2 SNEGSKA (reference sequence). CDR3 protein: CSVHFQRGTEAFF. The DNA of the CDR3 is TGCAGTGTTCACTTCCAAAGGGGCACTGAAGCTTTCTTT.

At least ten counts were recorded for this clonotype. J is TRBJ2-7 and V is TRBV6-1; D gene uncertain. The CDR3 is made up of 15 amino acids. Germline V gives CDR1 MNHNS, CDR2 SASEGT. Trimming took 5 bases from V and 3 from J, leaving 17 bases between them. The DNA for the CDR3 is TGTGCCAGCAGTCACCCGGTCCCTCCCCACTACGAGCAGTACTTC. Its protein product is CASSHPVPPHYEQYF.

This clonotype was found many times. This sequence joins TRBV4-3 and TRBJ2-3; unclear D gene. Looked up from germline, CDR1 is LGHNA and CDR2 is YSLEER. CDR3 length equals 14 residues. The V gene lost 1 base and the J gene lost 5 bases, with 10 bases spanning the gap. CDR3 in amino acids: CASSQALQEDTQYF. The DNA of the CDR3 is TGCGCCAGCAGCCAAGCCCTGCAGGAAGATACGCAGTATTTT.